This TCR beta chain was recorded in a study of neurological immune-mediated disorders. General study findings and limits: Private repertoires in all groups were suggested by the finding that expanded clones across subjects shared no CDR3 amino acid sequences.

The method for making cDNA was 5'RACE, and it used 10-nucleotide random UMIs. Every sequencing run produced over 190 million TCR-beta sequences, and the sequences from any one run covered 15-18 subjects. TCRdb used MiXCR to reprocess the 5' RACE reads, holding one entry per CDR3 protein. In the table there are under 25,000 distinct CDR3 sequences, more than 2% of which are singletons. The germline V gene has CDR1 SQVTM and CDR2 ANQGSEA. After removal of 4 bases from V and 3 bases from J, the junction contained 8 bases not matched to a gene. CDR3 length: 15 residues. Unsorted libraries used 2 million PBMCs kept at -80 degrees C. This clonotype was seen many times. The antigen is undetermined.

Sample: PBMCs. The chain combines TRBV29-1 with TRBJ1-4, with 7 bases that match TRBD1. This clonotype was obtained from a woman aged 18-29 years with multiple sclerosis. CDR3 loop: CSVVGRGTPNEKLFF. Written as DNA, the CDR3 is TGCAGCGTTGTCGGCAGGGGGACGCCTAATGAAAAACTGTTTTTT.